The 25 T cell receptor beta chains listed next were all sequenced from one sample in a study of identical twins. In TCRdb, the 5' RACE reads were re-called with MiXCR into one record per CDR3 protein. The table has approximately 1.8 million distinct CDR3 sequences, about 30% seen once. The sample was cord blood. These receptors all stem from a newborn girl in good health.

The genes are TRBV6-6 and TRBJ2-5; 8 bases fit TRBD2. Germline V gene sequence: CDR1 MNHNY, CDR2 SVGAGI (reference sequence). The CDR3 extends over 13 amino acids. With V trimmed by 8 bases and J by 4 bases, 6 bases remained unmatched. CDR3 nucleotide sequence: TGTGCCAGCTCGACTAGCGCGGGAGAGACCCAGTACTTC. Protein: CASSTSAGETQYF.

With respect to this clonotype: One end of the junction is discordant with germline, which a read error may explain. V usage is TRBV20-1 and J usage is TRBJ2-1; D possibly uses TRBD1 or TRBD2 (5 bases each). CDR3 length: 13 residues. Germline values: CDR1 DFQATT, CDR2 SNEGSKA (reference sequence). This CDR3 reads CSAGDLGEETQFF. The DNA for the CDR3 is TGCAGTGCTGGAGATCTGGGGGAAGAGACCCAGTTCTTC.

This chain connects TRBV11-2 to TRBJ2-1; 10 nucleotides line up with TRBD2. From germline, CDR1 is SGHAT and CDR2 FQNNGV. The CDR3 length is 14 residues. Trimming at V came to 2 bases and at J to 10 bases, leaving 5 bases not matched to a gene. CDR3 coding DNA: TGTGCCAGCAGCTTACTAGCGGGGGTCTGGGAGCAGTTCTTC. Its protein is CASSLLAGVWEQFF.

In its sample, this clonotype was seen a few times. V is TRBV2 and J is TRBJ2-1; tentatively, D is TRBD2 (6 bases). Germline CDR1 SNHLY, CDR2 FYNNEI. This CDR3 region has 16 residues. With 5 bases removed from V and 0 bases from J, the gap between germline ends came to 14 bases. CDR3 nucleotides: TGTGCCAGCAGTTCCGGGAGTGGTAGCTCCTACAATGAGCAGTTCTTC. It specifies CASSSGSGSSYNEQFF.

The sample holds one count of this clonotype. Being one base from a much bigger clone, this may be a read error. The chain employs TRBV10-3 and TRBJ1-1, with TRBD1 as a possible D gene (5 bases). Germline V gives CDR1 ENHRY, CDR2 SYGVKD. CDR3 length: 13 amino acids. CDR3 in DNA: TGTGCCATCAGTGGGACAAAAAACACTGAAGCTTTATTT. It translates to CAISGTKNTEALF.

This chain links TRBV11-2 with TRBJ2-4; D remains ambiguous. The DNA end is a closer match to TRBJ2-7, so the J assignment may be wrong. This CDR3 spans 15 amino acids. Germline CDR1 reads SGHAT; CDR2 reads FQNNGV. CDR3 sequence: CASSLAPQTAYEQYF. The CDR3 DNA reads TGTGCCAGCAGCTTAGCCCCCCAAACAGCCTACGAGCAGTACTTC.

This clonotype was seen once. In nucleotides, the CDR3 is TGTGCCAGCAGCAAAGGTGGCAGGGCAGAGACCCAGTACTTC. Encoded protein: CASSKGGRAETQYF. The chain uses TRBV21-1 and TRBJ2-5; TRBD2, as called in the table, went unchecked against the DNA. TRBV21-1 is given as a pseudogene. This CDR3 comprises 14 residues.

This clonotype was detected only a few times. As DNA, the CDR3 is TGTGCCAGCAGTGAAGGTGGCTCCCTCGAGACCCAGTACTTC. Translated: CASSEGGSLETQYF. The V gene is TRBV2, the J gene TRBJ2-5; D not certain. CDR3 length: 14 amino acids. The V gene lost 1 base and the J gene lost 5 bases, with 11 bases spanning the gap. The V gene's germline CDR1 is SNHLY and CDR2 FYNNEI. Full variable domain (missing parts from reference TRBV2 and TRBJ2-5): EPEVTQTPSHQVTQMGQEVILRCVPISNHLYFYWYRQILGQKVEFLVSFYNNEISEKSEIFDDQFSVERPDGSNFTLKIRSTKLEDSAMYFCASSEGGSLETQYFGPGTRLLVL.

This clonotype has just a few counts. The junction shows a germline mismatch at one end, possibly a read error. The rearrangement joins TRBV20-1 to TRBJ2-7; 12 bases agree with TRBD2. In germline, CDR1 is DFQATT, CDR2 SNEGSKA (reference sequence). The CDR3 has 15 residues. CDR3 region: CSASSGLAGSYDQYF. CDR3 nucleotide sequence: TGCAGTGCTAGCTCGGGACTAGCGGGTTCCTACGACCAGTACTTC.

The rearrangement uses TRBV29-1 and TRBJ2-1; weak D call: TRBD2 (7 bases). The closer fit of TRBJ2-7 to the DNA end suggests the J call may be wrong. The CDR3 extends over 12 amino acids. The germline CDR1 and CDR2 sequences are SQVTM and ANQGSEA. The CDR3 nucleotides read TGCAGCGTTGCGGGGGGCTACAATGAGCAGTACTTC. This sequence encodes CSVAGGYNEQYF.

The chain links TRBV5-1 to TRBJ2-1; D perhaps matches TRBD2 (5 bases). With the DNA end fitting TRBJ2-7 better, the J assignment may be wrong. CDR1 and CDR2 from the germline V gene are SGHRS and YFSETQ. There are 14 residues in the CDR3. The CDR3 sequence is CASSLGGEYNEQYF. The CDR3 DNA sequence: TGCGCCAGCAGCTTGGGGGGAGAGTACAACGAGCAGTACTTC.

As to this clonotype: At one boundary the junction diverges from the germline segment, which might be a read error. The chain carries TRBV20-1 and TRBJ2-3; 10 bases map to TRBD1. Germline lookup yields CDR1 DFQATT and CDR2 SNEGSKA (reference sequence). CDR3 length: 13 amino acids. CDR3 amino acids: CCARRQGADTQYF. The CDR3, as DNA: TGCTGTGCTAGGCGACAGGGGGCCGATACGCAGTATTTT.

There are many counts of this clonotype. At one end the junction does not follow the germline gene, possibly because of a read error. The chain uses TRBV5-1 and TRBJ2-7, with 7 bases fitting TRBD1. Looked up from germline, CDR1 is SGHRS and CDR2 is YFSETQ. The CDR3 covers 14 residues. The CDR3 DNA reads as TGTGCCAGCAGTCTAACAGGGGTCTCCTACGAGCAGTACTTC. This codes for CASSLTGVSYEQYF. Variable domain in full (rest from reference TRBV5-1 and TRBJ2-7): KAGVTQTPRYLIKTRGQQVTLSCSPISGHRSVSWYQQTPGQGLQFLFEYFSETQRNKGNFPGRFSGRQFSNSRSEMNVSTLELGDSALYLCASSLTGVSYEQYFGPGTRLTVT.

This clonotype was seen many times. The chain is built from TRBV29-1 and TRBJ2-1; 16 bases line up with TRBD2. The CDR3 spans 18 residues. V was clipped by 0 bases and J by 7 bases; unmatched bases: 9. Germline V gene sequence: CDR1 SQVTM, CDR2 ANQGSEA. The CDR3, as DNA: TGCAGCGTTGAAGATGCCGGGGGACTAGCGGGAGGGAGGAATGAGCAGTTCTTC. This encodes CSVEDAGGLAGGRNEQFF.

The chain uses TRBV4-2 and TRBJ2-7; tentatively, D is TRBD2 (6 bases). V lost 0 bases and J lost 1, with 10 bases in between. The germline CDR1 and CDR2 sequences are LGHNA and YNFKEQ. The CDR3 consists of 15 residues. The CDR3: CASSQDRTTSYEQYF. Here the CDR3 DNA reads TGTGCCAGCAGCCAAGATAGGACTACATCCTACGAGCAGTACTTC.

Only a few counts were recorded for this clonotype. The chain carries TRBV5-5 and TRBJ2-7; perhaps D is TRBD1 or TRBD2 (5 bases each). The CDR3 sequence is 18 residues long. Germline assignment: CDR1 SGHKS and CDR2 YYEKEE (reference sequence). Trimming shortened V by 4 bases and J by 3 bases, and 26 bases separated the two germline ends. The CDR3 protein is CASSIQLGEQDRSYEQYF. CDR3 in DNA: TGTGCCAGCAGCATCCAATTGGGGGAACAGGATAGGAGCTACGAGCAGTACTTC.

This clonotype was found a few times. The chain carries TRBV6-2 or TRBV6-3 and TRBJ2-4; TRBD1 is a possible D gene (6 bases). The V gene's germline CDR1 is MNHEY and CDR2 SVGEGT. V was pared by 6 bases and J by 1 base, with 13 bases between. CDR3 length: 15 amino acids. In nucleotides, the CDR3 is TGTGCCAGCAGAGACCCAGGGGCGGCCAAAAACATTCAGTACTTC. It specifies CASRDPGAAKNIQYF.

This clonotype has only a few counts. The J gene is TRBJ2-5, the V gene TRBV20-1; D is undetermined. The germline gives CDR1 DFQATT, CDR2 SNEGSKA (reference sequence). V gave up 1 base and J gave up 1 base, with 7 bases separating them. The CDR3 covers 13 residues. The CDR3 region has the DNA TGCAGTGCTAGAGGCGGTTCCCAAGAGACCCAGTACTTC. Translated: CSARGGSQETQYF.

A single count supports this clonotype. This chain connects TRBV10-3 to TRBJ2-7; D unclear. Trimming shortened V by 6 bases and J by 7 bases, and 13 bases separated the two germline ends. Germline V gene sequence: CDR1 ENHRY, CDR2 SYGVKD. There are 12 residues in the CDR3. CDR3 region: CAIRDRNNEQYF. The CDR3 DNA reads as TGTGCCATCAGGGACCGAAACAATGAGCAGTACTTC.

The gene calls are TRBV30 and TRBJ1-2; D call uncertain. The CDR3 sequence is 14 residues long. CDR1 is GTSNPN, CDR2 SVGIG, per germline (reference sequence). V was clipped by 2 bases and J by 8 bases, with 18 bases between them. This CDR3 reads CAWSSRLPTYGYTF. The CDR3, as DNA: TGTGCCTGGAGTAGTAGACTGCCAACTTACGGCTACACCTTC.

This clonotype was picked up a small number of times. The CDR3 protein is CASSFAYDRGLRGYTF. The DNA for the CDR3 is TGTGCCAGCAGTTTCGCCTACGACAGGGGGCTAAGGGGCTACACCTTC. J is TRBJ1-2 and V is TRBV12-3 or TRBV12-4; 10 positions match TRBD1. V was clipped by 3 bases and J by 8 bases; unmatched bases: 12. This CDR3 spans 16 amino acids.

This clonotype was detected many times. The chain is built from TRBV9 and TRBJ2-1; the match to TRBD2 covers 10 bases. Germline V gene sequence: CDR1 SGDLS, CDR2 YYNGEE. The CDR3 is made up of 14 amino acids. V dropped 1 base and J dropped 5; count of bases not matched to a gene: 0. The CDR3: CASSVLAGDNEQFF. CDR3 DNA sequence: TGTGCCAGCAGCGTACTAGCGGGAGACAATGAGCAGTTCTTC.

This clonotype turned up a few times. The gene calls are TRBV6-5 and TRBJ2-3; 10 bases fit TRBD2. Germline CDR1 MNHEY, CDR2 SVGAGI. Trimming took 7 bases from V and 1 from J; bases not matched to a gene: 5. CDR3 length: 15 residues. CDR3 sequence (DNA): TGTGCCAGCACCTGGGGGACTAGCGGCACAGATACGCAGTATTTT. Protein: CASTWGTSGTDTQYF.

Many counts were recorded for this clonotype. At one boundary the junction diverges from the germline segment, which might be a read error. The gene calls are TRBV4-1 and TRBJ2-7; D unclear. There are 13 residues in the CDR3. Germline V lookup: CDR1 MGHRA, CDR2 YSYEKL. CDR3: CASSQATSYEQYF. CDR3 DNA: TGTGCCAGCAGCCAAGCGACCTCCTACGAGCAGTACTTC.

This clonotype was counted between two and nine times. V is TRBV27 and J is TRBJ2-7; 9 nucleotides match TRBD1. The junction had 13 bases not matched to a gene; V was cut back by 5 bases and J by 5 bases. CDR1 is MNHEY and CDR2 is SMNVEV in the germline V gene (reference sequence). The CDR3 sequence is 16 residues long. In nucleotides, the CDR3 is TGTGCCAGCAGTCCCTTTGGTCGACAGGGGGACGACGAGCAGTACTTC. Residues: CASSPFGRQGDDEQYF.